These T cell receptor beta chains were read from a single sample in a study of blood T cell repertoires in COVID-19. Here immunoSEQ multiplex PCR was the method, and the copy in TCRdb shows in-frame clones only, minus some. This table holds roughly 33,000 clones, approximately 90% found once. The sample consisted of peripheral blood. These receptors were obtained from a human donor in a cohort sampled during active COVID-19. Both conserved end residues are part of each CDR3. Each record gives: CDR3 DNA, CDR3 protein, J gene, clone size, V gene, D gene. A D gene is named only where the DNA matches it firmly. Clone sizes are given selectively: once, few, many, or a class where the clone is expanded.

CDR3 DNA: TGTGCCACCGTTTTGAGGGATACGCAGTATTTT
CDR3 protein: CATVLRDTQYF
J gene: TRBJ2-3
clone size: NA
V gene: TRBV28
D gene: NA

CDR3 DNA: TGTGCCAGTAGTATCGGCAGGGCACAGCCCCAGCATTTT
CDR3 protein: CASSIGRAQPQHF
J gene: TRBJ1-5
clone size: NA
V gene: TRBV19
D gene: NA

CDR3 DNA: TGTGCCAGTAGTTTGGGCGGGGGGAATGAGCAGTTCTTC
CDR3 protein: CASSLGGGNEQFF
J gene: TRBJ2-1
clone size: NA
V gene: TRBV19
D gene: TRBD2

CDR3 DNA: TGCGCCAGCAGCTTGACAGGGTGGTCCGGCACTGAAGCTTTCTTT
CDR3 protein: CASSLTGWSGTEAFF
J gene: TRBJ1-1
clone size: NA
V gene: TRBV5-1
D gene: NA

CDR3 DNA: TGCGCCAGCAGCCAAGCTAGCGGGAGGAGGGTCAATGAGCAGTTCTTC
CDR3 protein: CASSQASGRRVNEQFF
J gene: TRBJ2-1
clone size: NA
V gene: TRBV4-3
D gene: TRBD2

CDR3 DNA: TGCAGCGCTGTTGGACGAATGGCGGGACTCGGCGAGCAGTACTTC
CDR3 protein: CSAVGRMAGLGEQYF
J gene: TRBJ2-7
clone size: NA
V gene: TRBV29-1
D gene: NA

CDR3 DNA: TGTGCCAGCAGCTTAACGGACAGCGGCAATGAAAAACTGTTTTTT
CDR3 protein: CASSLTDSGNEKLFF
J gene: TRBJ1-4
clone size: NA
V gene: TRBV7-9
D gene: NA

CDR3 DNA: TGTGCCAGCAGTCCCACGGGAGGCTACAATGAGCAGTTCTTC
CDR3 protein: CASSPTGGYNEQFF
J gene: TRBJ2-1
clone size: NA
V gene: TRBV27
D gene: TRBD2

CDR3 DNA: TGTGCCAGCAGCTTAGCGTGGTCGGCGGGCCCTGAAGCTTTCTTT
CDR3 protein: CASSLAWSAGPEAFF
J gene: TRBJ1-1
clone size: once
V gene: TRBV7-2
D gene: NA

CDR3 DNA: TGTGCCAGTAATTCACCCCGCGGGGATACCTACGAGCAGTACTTC
CDR3 protein: CASNSPRGDTYEQYF
J gene: TRBJ2-7
clone size: NA
V gene: TRBV19
D gene: NA

CDR3 DNA: TGTGCCAGCAGTTCCTTGGGAGGAGGTGGTGTCAATGAGCAGTTCTTC
CDR3 protein: CASSSLGGGGVNEQFF
J gene: TRBJ2-1
clone size: NA
V gene: TRBV11-1
D gene: NA

CDR3 DNA: TGTGCCAGCAGTTACCGAACAGGGGGCCCCGATACGCAGTATTTT
CDR3 protein: CASSYRTGGPDTQYF
J gene: TRBJ2-3
clone size: NA
V gene: TRBV6-2/TRBV6-3
D gene: TRBD1

CDR3 DNA: TGTGCCTGGAGTCCGGGACAGGTTAACTATGGCTACACCTTC
CDR3 protein: CAWSPGQVNYGYTF
J gene: TRBJ1-2
clone size: NA
V gene: TRBV30
D gene: TRBD1

CDR3 DNA: TGCGCCAGCAGTGACGGGGCTAGCGGCACCTACGAGCAGTACTTC
CDR3 protein: CASSDGASGTYEQYF
J gene: TRBJ2-7
clone size: NA
V gene: TRBV10-1
D gene: TRBD2

CDR3 DNA: TGTGCCAGCAGCGGACAGGGTAATGAAAAACTGTTTTTT
CDR3 protein: CASSGQGNEKLFF
J gene: TRBJ1-4
clone size: NA
V gene: TRBV3-1/TRBV3-2
D gene: TRBD1

CDR3 DNA: TGTGCCATCAGTGAGTCTCAGGCGAGCGGGGATAACAATGAGCAGTTCTTC
CDR3 protein: CAISESQASGDNNEQFF
J gene: TRBJ2-1
clone size: NA
V gene: TRBV10-3
D gene: TRBD2

CDR3 DNA: TGTGCCAGCAGCCGCACTGCAGCCGGGGGGCATGAGCAGTTCTTC
CDR3 protein: CASSRTAAGGHEQFF
J gene: TRBJ2-1
clone size: NA
V gene: TRBV6-2/TRBV6-3
D gene: NA

CDR3 DNA: TGTGCCAGCTCACCACCGGTGCAGGGGTTCGACGAGCAGTACTTC
CDR3 protein: CASSPPVQGFDEQYF
J gene: TRBJ2-7
clone size: NA
V gene: TRBV18
D gene: NA